This TCR beta chain was sequenced in a study of blood T cell repertoires in COVID-19. Overall study context: COVID-19 samples collected from the United States, Italy and Spain covered acute and convalescent phases. T cells, B-cell-depleted T cells, or PBMCs provided the cDNA or gDNA that served as material.

The CDR3 consists of 14 residues. V lost 3 bases to trimming and J lost 1 base, with 9 bases between them. Germline CDR1 LNHDA, CDR2 SQIVND (reference sequence). The assay was immunoSEQ multiplex PCR, and TCRdb's table has in-frame clones only and misses some. The sample lists 390,000 or so clones; about four fifths were seen once. The study recruited people aged roughly 18 to 100 years across more than 20 US areas. Participants' own reports of clinical history determined their cohort assignment. The sequence was obtained from a woman aged 45-65 years who had recovered from COVID-19. The sample comprised PBMCs or T cells enriched from blood (not recorded which). The chain has TRBV19 and TRBJ2-5; D is ambiguous. This chain's CDR3 is CASSIARGQETQYF. Written as DNA, the CDR3 is TGTGCCAGTAGTATCGCTAGAGGCCAAGAGACCCAGTACTTC.